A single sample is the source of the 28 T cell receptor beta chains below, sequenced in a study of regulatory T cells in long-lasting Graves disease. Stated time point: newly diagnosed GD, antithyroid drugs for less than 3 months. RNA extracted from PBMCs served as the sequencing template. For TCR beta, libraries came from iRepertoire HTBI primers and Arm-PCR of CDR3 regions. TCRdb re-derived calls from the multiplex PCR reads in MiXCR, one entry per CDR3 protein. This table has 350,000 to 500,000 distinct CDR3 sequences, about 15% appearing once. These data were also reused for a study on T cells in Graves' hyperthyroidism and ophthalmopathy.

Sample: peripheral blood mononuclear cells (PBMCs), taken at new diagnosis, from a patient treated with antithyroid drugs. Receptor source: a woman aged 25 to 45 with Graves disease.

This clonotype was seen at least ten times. CDR3 in DNA: TGTGCCAGCTCACCAGCCCGGGGGGACGGCTACACCTTC. Its translation is CASSPARGDGYTF. The chain combines TRBV18 with TRBJ1-2; tentative D call: TRBD1 (5 bases). The CDR3 totals 13 residues. The V end lost 2 bases, the J end lost 8 bases, and 12 bases lay between the germline ends. The germline V gene encodes CDR1 KGHSH and CDR2 LQKENI.

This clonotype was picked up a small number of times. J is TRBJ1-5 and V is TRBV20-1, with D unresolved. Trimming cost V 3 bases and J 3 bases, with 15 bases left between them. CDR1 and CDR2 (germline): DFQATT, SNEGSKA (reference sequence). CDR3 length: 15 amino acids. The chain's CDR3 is CSASSVQTINQPQHF. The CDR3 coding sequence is TGCAGTGCTAGTTCCGTACAAACTATCAATCAGCCCCAGCATTTT.

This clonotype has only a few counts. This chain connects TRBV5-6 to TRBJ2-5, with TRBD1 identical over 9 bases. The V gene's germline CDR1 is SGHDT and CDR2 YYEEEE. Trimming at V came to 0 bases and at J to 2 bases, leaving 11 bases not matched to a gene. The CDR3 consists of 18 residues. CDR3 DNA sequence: TGTGCCAGCAGCTTGGAAAGGTGGACAGGGGTTGGGCAAGAGACCCAGTACTTC. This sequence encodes CASSLERWTGVGQETQYF. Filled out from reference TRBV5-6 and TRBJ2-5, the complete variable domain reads DAGVTQSPTHLIKTRGQQVTLRCSPKSGHDTVSWYQQALGQGPQFIFQYYEEEERQRGNFPDRFSGHQFPNYSSELNVNALLLGDSALYLCASSLERWTGVGQETQYFGPGTRLLVL.

CDR3 loop: CSVELNTEAFF. DNA of the CDR3: TGCAGCGTTGAATTGAACACTGAAGCTTTCTTT. This chain connects TRBV29-1 to TRBJ1-1; D gene uncertain. With 2 bases removed from V and 0 bases from J, the gap between germline ends came to 1 base. The length of the CDR3 is 11 residues. The V gene's germline CDR1 is SQVTM and CDR2 ANQGSEA.

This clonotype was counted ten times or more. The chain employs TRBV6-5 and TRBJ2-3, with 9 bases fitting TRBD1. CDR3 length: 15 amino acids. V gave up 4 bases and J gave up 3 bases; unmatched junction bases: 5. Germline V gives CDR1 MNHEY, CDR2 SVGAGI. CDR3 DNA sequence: TGTGCCAGCAGTTCTACAGGGGGCGCAACAGATACGCAGTATTTT. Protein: CASSSTGGATDTQYF.

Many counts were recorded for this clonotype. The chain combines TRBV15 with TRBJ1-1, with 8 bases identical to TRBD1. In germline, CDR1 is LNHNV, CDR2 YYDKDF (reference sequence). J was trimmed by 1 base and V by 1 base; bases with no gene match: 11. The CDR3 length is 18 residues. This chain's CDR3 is CATSRVGSYQGANTEAFF. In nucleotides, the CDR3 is TGTGCCACCAGCAGAGTCGGATCATATCAGGGGGCGAACACTGAAGCTTTCTTT.

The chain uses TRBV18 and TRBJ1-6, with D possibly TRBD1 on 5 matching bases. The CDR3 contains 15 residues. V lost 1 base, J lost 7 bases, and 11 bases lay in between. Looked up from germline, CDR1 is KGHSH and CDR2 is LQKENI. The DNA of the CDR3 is TGTGCCAGCTCACCACGGGAGGGGTGGAATTCACCCCTCCACTTT. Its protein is CASSPREGWNSPLHF.

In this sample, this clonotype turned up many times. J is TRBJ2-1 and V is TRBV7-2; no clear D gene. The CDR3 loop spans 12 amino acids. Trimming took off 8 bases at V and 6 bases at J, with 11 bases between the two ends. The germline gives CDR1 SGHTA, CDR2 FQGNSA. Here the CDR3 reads CASVQAGNEQFF. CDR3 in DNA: TGTGCCAGCGTTCAGGCCGGCAATGAGCAGTTCTTC.

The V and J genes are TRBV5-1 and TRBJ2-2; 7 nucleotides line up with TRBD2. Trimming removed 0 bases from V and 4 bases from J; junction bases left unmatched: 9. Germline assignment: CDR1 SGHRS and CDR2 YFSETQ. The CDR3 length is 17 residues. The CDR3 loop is CASSLARGSHGTGELFF. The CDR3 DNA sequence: TGCGCCAGCAGCTTGGCTCGCGGGAGTCATGGCACCGGGGAGCTGTTTTTT.

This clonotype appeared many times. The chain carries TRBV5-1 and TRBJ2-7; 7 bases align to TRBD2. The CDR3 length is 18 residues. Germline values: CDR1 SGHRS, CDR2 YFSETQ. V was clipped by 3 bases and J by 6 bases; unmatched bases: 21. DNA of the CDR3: TGCGCCAGCAGCTCTTGGCACCTACGGACTAGGCAATCCGGCGAGCAGTACTTC. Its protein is CASSSWHLRTRQSGEQYF.

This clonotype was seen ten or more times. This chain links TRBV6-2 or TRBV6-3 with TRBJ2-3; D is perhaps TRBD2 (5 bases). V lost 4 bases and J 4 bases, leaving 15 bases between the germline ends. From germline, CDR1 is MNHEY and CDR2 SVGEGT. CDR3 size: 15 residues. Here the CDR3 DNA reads TGTGCCAGCAGTTCCTTCGGTGTGGGAGCAGATACGCAGTATTTT. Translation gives CASSSFGVGADTQYF.

The CDR3 DNA follows: TGTGCCACCAGCAGGTCCGGGACAGGGAATCTCTATGGCTACACCTTC. Translation: CATSRSGTGNLYGYTF. The genes are TRBV15 and TRBJ1-2, with TRBD1 matching 9 bases. Germline lookup yields CDR1 LNHNV and CDR2 YYDKDF (reference sequence). Losses at the gene ends were 3 bases for V and 4 bases for J; bases not matched to a gene: 9. This CDR3 spans 16 amino acids. Full variable domain (outside the CDR3, taken from reference TRBV15 and TRBJ1-2): DAMVIQNPRYQVTQFGKPVTLSCSQTLNHNVMYWYQQKSSQAPKLLFHYYDKDFNNEADTPDNFQSRRPNTSFCFLDIRSPGLGDTAMYLCATSRSGTGNLYGYTFGSGTRLTVV.

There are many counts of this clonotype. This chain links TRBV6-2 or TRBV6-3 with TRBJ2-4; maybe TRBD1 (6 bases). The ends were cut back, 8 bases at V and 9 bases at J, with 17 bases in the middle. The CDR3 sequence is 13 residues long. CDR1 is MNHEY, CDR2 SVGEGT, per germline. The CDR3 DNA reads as TGTGCCAGCGGACTTCGACAGGCTCCCATTCAGTACTTC. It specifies CASGLRQAPIQYF.

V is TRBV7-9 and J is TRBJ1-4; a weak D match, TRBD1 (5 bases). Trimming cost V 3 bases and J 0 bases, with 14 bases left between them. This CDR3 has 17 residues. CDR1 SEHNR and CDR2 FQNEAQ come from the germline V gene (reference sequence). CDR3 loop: CASSLAWGEPTNEKLFF. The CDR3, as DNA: TGTGCCAGCAGCTTGGCGTGGGGCGAGCCAACTAATGAAAAACTGTTTTTT.

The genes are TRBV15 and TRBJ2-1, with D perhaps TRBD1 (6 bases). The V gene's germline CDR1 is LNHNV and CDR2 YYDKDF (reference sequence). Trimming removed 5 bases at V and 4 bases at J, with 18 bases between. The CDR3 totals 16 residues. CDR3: CATSPRTAARYNEQFF. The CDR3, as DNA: TGTGCCACCAGCCCCCGGACAGCTGCTAGATACAATGAGCAGTTCTTC.

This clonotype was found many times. CDR3 in DNA: TGTGCCAGCAGCCCCAACCAAGAGACCCAGTACTTC. It specifies CASSPNQETQYF. The genes are TRBV18 and TRBJ2-5; D remains unclear. CDR1 and CDR2 (germline): KGHSH, LQKENI. The CDR3 length is 12 residues. V lost 8 bases and J 0 bases, leaving 7 bases between the germline ends.

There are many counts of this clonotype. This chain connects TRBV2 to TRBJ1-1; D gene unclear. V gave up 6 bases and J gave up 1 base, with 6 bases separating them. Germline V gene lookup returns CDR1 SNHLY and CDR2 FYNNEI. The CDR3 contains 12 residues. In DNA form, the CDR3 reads TGTGCCAGCAGGGCGGGGAACACTGAAGCTTTCTTT. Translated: CASRAGNTEAFF.

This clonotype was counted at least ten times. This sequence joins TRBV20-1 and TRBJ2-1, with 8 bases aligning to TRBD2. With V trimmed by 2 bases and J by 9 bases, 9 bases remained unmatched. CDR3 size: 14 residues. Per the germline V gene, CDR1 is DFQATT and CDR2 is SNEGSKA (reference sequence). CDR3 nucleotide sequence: TGCAGTGCTAGACAGATTCAACGGGAGGGTGAGCAGTTCTTC. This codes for CSARQIQREGEQFF.

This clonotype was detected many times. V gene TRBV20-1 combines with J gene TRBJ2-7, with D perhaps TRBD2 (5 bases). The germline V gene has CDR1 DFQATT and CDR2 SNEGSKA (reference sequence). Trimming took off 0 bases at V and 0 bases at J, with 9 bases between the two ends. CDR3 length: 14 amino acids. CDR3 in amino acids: CSAREGDHSYEQYF. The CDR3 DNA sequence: TGCAGTGCTAGAGAGGGAGACCACTCCTACGAGCAGTACTTC.

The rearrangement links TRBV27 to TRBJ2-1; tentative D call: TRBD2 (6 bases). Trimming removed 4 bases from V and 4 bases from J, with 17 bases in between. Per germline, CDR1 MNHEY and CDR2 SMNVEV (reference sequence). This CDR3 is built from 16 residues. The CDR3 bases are TGTGCCAGCAGTTCGTCTACCGGGACTGTTTACAATGAGCAGTTCTTC. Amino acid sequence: CASSSSTGTVYNEQFF.

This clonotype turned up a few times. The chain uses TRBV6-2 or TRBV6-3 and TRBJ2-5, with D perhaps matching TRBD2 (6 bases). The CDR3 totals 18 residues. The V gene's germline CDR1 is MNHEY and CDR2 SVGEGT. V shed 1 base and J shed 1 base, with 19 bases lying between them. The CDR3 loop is CASSYLRSLPGSQETQYF. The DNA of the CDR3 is TGTGCCAGCAGTTACTTACGCTCTTTACCCGGGAGCCAAGAGACCCAGTACTTC.

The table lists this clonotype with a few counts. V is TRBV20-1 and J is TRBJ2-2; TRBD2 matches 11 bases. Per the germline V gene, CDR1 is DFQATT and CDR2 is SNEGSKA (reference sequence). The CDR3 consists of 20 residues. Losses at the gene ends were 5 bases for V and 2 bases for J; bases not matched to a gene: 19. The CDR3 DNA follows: TGCAGTGCTCCCTATAGGGGGGCTAGCGGGAGGCAGGAAAACACCGGGGAGCTGTTTTTT. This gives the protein CSAPYRGASGRQENTGELFF.

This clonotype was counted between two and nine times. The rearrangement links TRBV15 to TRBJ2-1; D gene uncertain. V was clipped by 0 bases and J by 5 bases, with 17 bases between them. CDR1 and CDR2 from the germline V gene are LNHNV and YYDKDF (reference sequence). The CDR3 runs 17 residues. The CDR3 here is CATSRDRSVPTNNEQFF. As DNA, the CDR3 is TGTGCCACCAGCAGAGATCGTTCGGTCCCGACCAACAATGAGCAGTTCTTC. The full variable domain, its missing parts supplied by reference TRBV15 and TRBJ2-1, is DAMVIQNPRYQVTQFGKPVTLSCSQTLNHNVMYWYQQKSSQAPKLLFHYYDKDFNNEADTPDNFQSRRPNTSFCFLDIRSPGLGDTAMYLCATSRDRSVPTNNEQFFGPGTRLTVL.

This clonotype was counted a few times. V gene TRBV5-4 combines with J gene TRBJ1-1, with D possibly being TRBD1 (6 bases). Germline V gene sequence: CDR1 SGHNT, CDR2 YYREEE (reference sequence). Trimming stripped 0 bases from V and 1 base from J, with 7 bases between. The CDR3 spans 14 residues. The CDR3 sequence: CASSLGQENTEAFF. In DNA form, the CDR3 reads TGTGCCAGCAGCTTGGGACAGGAGAACACTGAAGCTTTCTTT.

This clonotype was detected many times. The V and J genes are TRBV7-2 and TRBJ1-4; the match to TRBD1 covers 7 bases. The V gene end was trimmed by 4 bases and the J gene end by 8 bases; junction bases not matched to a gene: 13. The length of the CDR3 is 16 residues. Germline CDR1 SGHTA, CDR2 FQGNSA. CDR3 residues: CASSSPLQGLEEKLFF. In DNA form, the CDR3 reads TGTGCCAGCAGCTCTCCTCTACAGGGGCTAGAGGAAAAACTGTTTTTT.

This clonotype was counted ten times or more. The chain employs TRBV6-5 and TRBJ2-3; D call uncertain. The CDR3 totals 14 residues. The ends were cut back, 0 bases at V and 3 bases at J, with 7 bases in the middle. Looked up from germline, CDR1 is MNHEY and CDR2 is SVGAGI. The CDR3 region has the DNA TGTGCCAGCAGTTACTCGAGGTGGACAGATACGCAGTATTTT. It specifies CASSYSRWTDTQYF.

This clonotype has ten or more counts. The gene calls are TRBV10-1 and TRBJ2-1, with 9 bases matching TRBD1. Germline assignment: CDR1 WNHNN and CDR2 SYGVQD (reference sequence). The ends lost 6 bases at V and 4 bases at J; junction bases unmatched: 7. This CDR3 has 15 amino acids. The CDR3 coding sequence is TGCGCCAGCAGCACAGACAGGGGGAGGTACAATGAGCAGTTCTTC. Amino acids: CASSTDRGRYNEQFF.

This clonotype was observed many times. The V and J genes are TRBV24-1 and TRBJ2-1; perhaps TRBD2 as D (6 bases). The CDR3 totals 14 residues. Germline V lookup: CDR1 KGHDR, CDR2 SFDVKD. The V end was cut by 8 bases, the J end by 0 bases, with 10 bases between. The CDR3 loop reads CATMAGSSYNEQFF. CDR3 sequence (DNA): TGTGCCACCATGGCGGGGTCCTCCTACAATGAGCAGTTCTTC.